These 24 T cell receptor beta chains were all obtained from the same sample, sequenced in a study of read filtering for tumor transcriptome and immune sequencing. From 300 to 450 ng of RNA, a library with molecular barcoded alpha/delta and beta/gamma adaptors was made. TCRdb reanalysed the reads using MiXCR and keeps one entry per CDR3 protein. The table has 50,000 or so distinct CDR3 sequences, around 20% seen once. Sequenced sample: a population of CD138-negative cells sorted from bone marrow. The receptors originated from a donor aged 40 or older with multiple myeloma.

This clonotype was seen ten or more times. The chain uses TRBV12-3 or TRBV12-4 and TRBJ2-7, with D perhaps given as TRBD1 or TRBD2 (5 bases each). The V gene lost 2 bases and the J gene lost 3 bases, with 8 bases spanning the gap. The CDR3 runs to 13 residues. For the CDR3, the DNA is TGTGCCAGCAGTTTACAGGGAGACTACGAGCAGTACTTC. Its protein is CASSLQGDYEQYF.

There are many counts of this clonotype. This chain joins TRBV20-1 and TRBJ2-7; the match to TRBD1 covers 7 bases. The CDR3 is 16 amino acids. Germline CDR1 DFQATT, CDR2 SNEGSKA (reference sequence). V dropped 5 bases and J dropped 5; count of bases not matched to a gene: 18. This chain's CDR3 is CSAALVRTGRGDEQYF. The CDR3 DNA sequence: TGCAGTGCTGCCCTCGTTCGGACAGGTAGAGGGGACGAGCAGTACTTC.

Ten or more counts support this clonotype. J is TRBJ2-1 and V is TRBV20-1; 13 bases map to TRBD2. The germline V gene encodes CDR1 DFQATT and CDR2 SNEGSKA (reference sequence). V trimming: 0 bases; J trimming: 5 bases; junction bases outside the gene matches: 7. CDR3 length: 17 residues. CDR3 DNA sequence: TGCAGTGCTAGAGATCCACTAGCGGGAGGGCGCCACAATGAGCAGTTCTTC. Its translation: CSARDPLAGGRHNEQFF.

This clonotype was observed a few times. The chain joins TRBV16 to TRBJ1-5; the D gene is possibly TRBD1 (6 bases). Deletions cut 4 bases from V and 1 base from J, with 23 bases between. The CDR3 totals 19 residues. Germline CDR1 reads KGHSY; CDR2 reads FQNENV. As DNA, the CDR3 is TGTGCCAGCAGCCCAGAGACCACGAACCGACAGGCAAGCAATCAGCCCCAGCATTTT. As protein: CASSPETTNRQASNQPQHF.

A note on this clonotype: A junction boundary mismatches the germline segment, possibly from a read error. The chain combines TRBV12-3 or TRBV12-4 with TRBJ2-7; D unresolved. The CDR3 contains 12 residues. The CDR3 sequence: CASSFGTYEQCF. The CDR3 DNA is TGTGCCAGCAGTTTTGGCACCTATGAGCAGTGCTTC.

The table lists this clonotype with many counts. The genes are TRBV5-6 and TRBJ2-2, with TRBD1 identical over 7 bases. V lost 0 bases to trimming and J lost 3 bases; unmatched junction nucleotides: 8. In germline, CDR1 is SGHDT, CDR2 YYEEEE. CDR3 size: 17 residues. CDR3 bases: TGTGCCAGCAGCTTGGCTGGGATAGGGGGCCACACCGGGGAGCTGTTTTTT. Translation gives CASSLAGIGGHTGELFF.

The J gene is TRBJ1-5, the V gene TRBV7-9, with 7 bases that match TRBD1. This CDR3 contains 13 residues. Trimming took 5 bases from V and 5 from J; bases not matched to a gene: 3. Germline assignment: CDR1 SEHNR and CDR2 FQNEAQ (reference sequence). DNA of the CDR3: TGTGCCAGCAGCCGGGACAGTCATCAGCCCCAGCATTTT. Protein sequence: CASSRDSHQPQHF. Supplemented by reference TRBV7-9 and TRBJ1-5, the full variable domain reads DTGVSQNPRHKITKRGQNVTFRCDPISEHNRLYWYRQTLGQGPEFLTYFQNEAQLEKSRLLSDRFSAERPKGSFSTLEIQRTEQGDSAMYLCASSRDSHQPQHFGDGTRLSIL.

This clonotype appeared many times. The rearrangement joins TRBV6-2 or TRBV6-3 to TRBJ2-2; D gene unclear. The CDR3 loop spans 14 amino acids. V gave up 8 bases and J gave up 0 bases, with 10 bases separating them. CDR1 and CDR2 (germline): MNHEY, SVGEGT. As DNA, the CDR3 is TGTGCCAGCGCGATAGTTGCGAACACCGGGGAGCTGTTTTTT. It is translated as CASAIVANTGELFF.

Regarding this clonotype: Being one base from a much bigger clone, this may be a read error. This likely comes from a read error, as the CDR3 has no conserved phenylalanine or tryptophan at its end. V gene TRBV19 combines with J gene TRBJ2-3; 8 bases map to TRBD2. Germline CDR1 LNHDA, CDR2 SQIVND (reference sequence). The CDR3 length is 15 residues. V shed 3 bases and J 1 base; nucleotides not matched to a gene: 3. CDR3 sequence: CASSIATSGTDTQYL. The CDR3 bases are TGTGCCAGTAGTATCGCGACTAGCGGCACAGATACGCAGTATCTT.

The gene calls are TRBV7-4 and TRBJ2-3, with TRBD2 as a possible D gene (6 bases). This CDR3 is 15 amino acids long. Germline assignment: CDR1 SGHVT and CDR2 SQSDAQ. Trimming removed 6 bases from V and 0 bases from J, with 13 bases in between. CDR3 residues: CASSFTGVSTDTQYF. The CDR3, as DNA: TGTGCCAGCAGTTTCACGGGGGTGAGCACAGATACGCAGTATTTT.

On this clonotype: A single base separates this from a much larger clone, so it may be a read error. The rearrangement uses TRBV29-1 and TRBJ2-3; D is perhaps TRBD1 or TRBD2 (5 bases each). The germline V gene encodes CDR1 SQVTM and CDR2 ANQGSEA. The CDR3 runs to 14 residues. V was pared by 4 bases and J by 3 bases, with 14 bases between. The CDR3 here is CSVVGGGMTDTQYF. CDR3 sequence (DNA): TGCAGCGTTGTTGGTGGGGGAATGACAGATACGCAGTATTTT.

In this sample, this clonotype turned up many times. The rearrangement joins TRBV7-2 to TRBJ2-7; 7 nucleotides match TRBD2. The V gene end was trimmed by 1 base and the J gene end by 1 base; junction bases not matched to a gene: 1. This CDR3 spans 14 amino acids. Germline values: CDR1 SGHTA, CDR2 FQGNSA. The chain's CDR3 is CASSLGAGSYEQYF. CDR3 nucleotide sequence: TGTGCCAGCAGCTTAGGAGCGGGGTCCTACGAGCAGTACTTC.

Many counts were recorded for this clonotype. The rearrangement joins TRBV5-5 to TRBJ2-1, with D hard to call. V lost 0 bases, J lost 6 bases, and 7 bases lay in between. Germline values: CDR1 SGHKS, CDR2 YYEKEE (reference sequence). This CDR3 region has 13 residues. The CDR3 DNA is TGTGCCAGCAGCTTGGAGGACGTCAATGAGCAGTTCTTC. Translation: CASSLEDVNEQFF.

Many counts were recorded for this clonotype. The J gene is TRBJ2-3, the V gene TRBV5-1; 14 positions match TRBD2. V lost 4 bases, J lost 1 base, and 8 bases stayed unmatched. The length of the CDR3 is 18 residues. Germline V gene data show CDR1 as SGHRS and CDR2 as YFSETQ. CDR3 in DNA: TGCGCCAGCAGCCACGGGACTAGCGGGAGAGAGGGCACAGATACGCAGTATTTT. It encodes CASSHGTSGREGTDTQYF.

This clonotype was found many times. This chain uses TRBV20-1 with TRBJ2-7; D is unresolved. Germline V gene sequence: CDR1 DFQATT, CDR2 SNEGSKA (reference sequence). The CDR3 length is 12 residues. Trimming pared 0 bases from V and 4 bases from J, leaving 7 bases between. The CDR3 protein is CSARDPYYEQYF. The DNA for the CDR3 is TGCAGTGCTAGAGACCCCTATTACGAGCAGTACTTC.

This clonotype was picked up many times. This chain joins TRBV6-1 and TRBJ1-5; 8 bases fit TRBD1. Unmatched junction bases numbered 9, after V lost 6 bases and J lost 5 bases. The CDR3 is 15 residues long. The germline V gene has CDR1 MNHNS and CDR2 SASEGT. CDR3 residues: CASSSRDRFDQPQHF. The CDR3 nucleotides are TGTGCCAGCAGCTCCCGGGACAGGTTCGATCAGCCCCAGCATTTT.

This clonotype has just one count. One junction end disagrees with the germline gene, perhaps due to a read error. As DNA, the CDR3 is TGTGCCCGCAGCTTTAGTAACTCTAGGCAGTATTTT. This translates into CARSFSNSRQYF. The gene calls are TRBV11-2 and TRBJ2-3; D unclear. Germline loops: CDR1 SGHAT, CDR2 FQNNGV. The length of the CDR3 is 12 residues.

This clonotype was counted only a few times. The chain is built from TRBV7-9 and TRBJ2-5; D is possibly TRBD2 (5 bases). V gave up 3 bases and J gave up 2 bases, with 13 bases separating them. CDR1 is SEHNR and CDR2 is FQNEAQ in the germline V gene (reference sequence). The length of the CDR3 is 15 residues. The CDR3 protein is CASSFLSGRQETQYF. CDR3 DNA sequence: TGTGCCAGCAGCTTTTTATCGGGAAGGCAAGAGACCCAGTACTTC.

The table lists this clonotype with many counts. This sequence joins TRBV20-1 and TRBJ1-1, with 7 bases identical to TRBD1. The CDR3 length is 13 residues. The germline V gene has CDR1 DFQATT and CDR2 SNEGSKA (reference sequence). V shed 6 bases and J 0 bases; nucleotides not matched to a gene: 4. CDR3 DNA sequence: TGCAGTGCCTGGGACAGCCTGAACACTGAAGCTTTCTTT. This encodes CSAWDSLNTEAFF.

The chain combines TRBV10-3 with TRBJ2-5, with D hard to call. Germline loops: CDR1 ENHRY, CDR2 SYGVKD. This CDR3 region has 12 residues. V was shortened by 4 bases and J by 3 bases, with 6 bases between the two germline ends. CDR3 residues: CAISVSEETQYF. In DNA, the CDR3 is TGTGCCATCAGTGTGTCTGAAGAGACCCAGTACTTC.

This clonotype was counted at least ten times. The DNA for the CDR3 is TGCAGCGGACTTTTACCGACCGCATCCTACGAGCAGTACTTC. It encodes CSGLLPTASYEQYF. The J gene is TRBJ2-7, the V gene TRBV20-1, with D maybe TRBD2 (5 bases). The CDR3 is 14 residues long. Germline values: CDR1 DFQATT, CDR2 SNEGSKA (reference sequence).

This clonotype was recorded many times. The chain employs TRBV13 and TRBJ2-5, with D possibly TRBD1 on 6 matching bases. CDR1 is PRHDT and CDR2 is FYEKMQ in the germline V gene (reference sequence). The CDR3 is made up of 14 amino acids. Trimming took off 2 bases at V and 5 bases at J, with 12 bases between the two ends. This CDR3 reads CASSLMGQGETQYF. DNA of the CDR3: TGTGCCAGCAGCTTAATGGGGCAGGGGGAGACCCAGTACTTC.

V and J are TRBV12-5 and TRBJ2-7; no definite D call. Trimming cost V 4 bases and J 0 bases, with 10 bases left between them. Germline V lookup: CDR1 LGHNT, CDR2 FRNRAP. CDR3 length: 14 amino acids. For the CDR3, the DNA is TGTGCTAGTGGTTCCACACCGAGCTCCTACGAGCAGTACTTC. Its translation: CASGSTPSSYEQYF.

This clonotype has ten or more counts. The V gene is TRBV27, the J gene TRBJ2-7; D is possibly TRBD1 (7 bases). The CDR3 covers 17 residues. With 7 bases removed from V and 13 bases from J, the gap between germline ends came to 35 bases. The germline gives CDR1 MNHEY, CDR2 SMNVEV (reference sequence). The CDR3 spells CASNLAPPWGSRDRDYF. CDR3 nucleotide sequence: TGTGCCAGCAATTTGGCCCCTCCATGGGGTTCGCGGGACAGAGATTACTTC.